This T cell receptor beta chain originates from a study of memory CD4+ T cells and cytomegalovirus serostatus. Study as a whole: Healthy Belgian adult donors included nine or ten CMV-positive and some 24 CMV-negative people.

In germline, CDR1 is GTSNPN, CDR2 SVGIG (reference sequence). V was shortened by 1 base and J by 2 bases, with 12 bases between the two germline ends. The CDR3 covers 15 residues. TCRdb's table, derived via immunoSEQ multiplex PCR, lists solely in-frame clones and lacks some. The table shows about 50,000 clones, with around 80% occurring only once. Single viable CD3+CD4+CD8-CD45RO+ cells were sorted as the memory CD4+ T cells. Donors' CMV status reflects serum IgG against pp150, pp28, p38, p52. This chain links TRBV30 with TRBJ1-5; D unresolved. Material for sequencing was memory CD4+ T cells from blood. The TCR originated in an adult in good health and CMV-seronegative. CDR3 DNA: TGTGCCTGGAGTGCCTTCGGACTTGGCAATCAGCCCCAGCATTTT. Protein sequence: CAWSAFGLGNQPQHF.